The 31 T cell receptor beta chains given below trace back to one sample, sequenced in a study of spatial heterogeneity in lung cancer. Time point defined: sample taken at primary tumor resection. TCRs were sequenced from unsorted whole RNA of tumor, nontumor lung or PBMC. TCRdb passed the 5' RACE reads through MiXCR, listing each CDR3 protein once. The sample lists some 23,000 distinct CDR3 sequences; approximately 6.6% were seen once. Sequencing was performed on PBMCs, taken at surgery. These receptors were taken from a male donor with early-stage non-small cell lung cancer.

There are many counts of this clonotype. This sequence joins TRBV13 and TRBJ1-1; a weak D match, TRBD1 (6 bases). V dropped 3 bases and J dropped 8 bases, with 10 bases sitting between them. Germline V lookup: CDR1 PRHDT, CDR2 FYEKMQ (reference sequence). This CDR3 is 12 amino acids long. The DNA for the CDR3 is TGTGCCAGCAGCTTTCAGACAGGAGAAGCTTTCTTT. Translation gives CASSFQTGEAFF. Together with reference TRBV13 and TRBJ1-1, the CDR3 gives the full variable domain: AAGVIQSPRHLIKEKRETATLKCYPIPRHDTVYWYQQGPGQDPQFLISFYEKMQSDKGSIPDRFSAQQFSDYHSELNMSSLELGDSALYFCASSFQTGEAFFGQGTRLTVV.

Many counts were recorded for this clonotype. The CDR3 nucleotides read TGTGCCAGCCTAGACAGTACCGGAAACACCATATATTTT. Translation: CASLDSTGNTIYF. The J gene is TRBJ1-3, the V gene TRBV6-1, with D perhaps matching TRBD1 (5 bases). The CDR3 runs to 13 residues. V shed 8 bases and J shed 4 bases, with 12 bases lying between them. Germline loops: CDR1 MNHNS, CDR2 SASEGT.

The genes are TRBV5-1 and TRBJ2-2; TRBD1 matches at 9 bases. The CDR3 length is 14 residues. Trimming took 4 bases from V and 5 from J; bases not matched to a gene: 3. Looked up from germline, CDR1 is SGHRS and CDR2 is YFSETQ. This CDR3 reads CASSLQGATGELFF. As DNA, the CDR3 is TGCGCCAGCAGCCTACAGGGGGCGACCGGGGAGCTGTTTTTT.

This clonotype appeared many times. This chain connects TRBV2 to TRBJ2-1; 10 bases line up with TRBD1. There are 13 residues in the CDR3. Losses at the gene ends were 7 bases for V and 7 bases for J; bases not matched to a gene: 4. In germline, CDR1 is SNHLY, CDR2 FYNNEI. In nucleotides, the CDR3 is TGTGCCAGCATCGACAGGGGGCTTAATGAGCAGTTCTTC. It translates to CASIDRGLNEQFF.

This clonotype occurred a few times. The genes are TRBV6-6 and TRBJ1-4; the match to TRBD1 covers 8 bases. V gave up 5 bases and J gave up 8 bases; unmatched junction bases: 7. Germline V gene sequence: CDR1 MNHNY, CDR2 SVGAGI (reference sequence). The CDR3 consists of 14 residues. The CDR3 coding sequence is TGTGCCAGCAGTGCGACAGGGGTTAGCGAAAAACTGTTTTTT. As protein: CASSATGVSEKLFF.

There are many counts of this clonotype. The chain employs TRBV5-1 and TRBJ2-1, with TRBD2 matching 10 bases. The CDR3 length is 17 residues. The V gene end was trimmed by 0 bases and the J gene end by 0 bases; junction bases not matched to a gene: 3. The germline V gene encodes CDR1 SGHRS and CDR2 YFSETQ. The CDR3 region is CASSLVSGRTSYNEQFF. In DNA, the CDR3 is TGCGCCAGCAGCTTGGTTAGCGGGAGGACCTCCTACAATGAGCAGTTCTTC.

This clonotype was seen at least ten times. The CDR3 bases are TGTGCCAGCAGCCTGGGGGGCCAAACCTACAATGAGCAGTTCTTC. Its translation is CASSLGGQTYNEQFF. This chain joins TRBV28 and TRBJ2-1; D tentatively reads TRBD1 or TRBD2 (6 bases each). From germline, CDR1 is MDHEN and CDR2 SYDVKM. V dropped 6 bases and J dropped 2 bases, with 14 bases sitting between them. This CDR3 has 15 amino acids. Supplemented by reference TRBV28 and TRBJ2-1, the full variable domain reads DVKVTQSSRYLVKRTGEKVFLECVQDMDHENMFWYRQDPGLGLRLIYFSYDVKMKEKGDIPEGYSVSREKKERFSLILESASTNQTSMYLCASSLGGQTYNEQFFGPGTRLTVL.

This clonotype was seen repeatedly, ten times or more. The chain is built from TRBV28 and TRBJ1-1, with TRBD1 matching over 7 bases. Germline CDR1 is MDHEN and CDR2 is SYDVKM. CDR3 length: 14 amino acids. Unmatched junction bases numbered 12, after V lost 5 bases and J lost 9 bases. The CDR3: CASSLRGGRAKAFF. CDR3 in DNA: TGTGCCAGCAGTCTTCGAGGGGGCAGGGCCAAAGCTTTCTTT.

By sample fraction, this clonotype is medium-sized. The V and J genes are TRBV7-2 and TRBJ2-2; D remains unclear. The CDR3 runs to 16 residues. The V and J ends lost 1 base and 4 bases respectively, with 13 bases between them. The germline V gene has CDR1 SGHTA and CDR2 FQGNSA. DNA for the CDR3: TGTGCCAGCAGCTTAGATCGGCCAGTAGTCACCGGGGAGCTGTTTTTT. It is translated as CASSLDRPVVTGELFF. Full variable domain (rest looked up from reference TRBV7-2 and TRBJ2-2): GAGVSQSPSNKVTEKGKDVELRCDPISGHTALYWYRQSLGQGLEFLIYFQGNSAPDKSGLPSDRFSAERTGGSVSTLTIQRTQQEDSAVYLCASSLDRPVVTGELFFGEGSRLTVL.

In its sample, this clonotype was seen many times. The chain joins TRBV18 to TRBJ2-7; the D is unclear. The germline CDR1 and CDR2 sequences are KGHSH and LQKENI. V lost 3 bases to trimming and J lost 7 bases, with 19 bases between them. CDR3 length equals 15 residues. CDR3 protein: CASSPTVVGYGEQYF. The CDR3 DNA follows: TGTGCCAGCTCACCCACCGTAGTAGGATACGGGGAGCAGTACTTC.

Ten or more counts support this clonotype. V is TRBV5-4 and J is TRBJ2-5; 12 bases line up with TRBD2. The V segment lost 0 bases and the J segment 5 bases; nucleotides outside the gene matches: 2. Germline CDR1 and CDR2: SGHNT and YYREEE (reference sequence). The CDR3 is made up of 15 amino acids. CDR3 sequence reads: CASSLGLAGDETQYF. DNA for the CDR3: TGTGCCAGCAGCTTGGGACTAGCGGGAGATGAGACCCAGTACTTC.

This clonotype came up many times. The gene calls are TRBV6-1 and TRBJ2-5, with 8 bases aligning to TRBD1. In germline, CDR1 is MNHNS, CDR2 SASEGT. After removal of 3 bases from V and 0 bases from J, the junction contained 3 bases not matched to a gene. The CDR3 runs to 15 residues. CDR3 DNA sequence: TGTGCCAGCAGTGACGACAGGGGCTACCAAGAGACCCAGTACTTC. Protein product: CASSDDRGYQETQYF.

The chain recombines TRBV7-9 with TRBJ1-4, with D perhaps matching TRBD1 (5 bases). The germline V and J ends were trimmed by 5 bases and 5 bases, with 9 bases remaining between them. This CDR3 comprises 13 residues. CDR1 and CDR2 (germline): SEHNR, FQNEAQ (reference sequence). For the CDR3, the DNA is TGTGCCAGCAGCCCTGGGACGAATGAAAAACTGTTTTTT. Protein product: CASSPGTNEKLFF.

This clonotype has a count of ten or more. The genes are TRBV20-1 and TRBJ2-3; 7 positions match TRBD2. This CDR3 comprises 15 residues. Germline V gives CDR1 DFQATT, CDR2 SNEGSKA (reference sequence). The ends lost 6 bases at V and 0 bases at J; junction bases unmatched: 9. CDR3 sequence (DNA): TGCAGTGCGCAAACACAACTAGCGAGCACAGATACGCAGTATTTT. Amino acid sequence: CSAQTQLASTDTQYF.

This clonotype was counted ten times or more. This chain uses TRBV2 with TRBJ1-1, with a weak D call TRBD1 (6 bases). CDR3 length: 13 residues. Trimming took 6 bases from V and 1 from J, leaving 9 bases between them. Germline V gives CDR1 SNHLY, CDR2 FYNNEI. Here the CDR3 DNA reads TGTGCCAGCAGCCTACAGGGGAACACTGAAGCTTTCTTT. This gives the protein CASSLQGNTEAFF.

This sequence joins TRBV19 and TRBJ1-2; D is perhaps TRBD1 (5 bases). The germline V and J ends were trimmed by 3 bases and 7 bases, with 12 bases remaining between them. The CDR3 loop spans 13 amino acids. CDR1 LNHDA and CDR2 SQIVND come from the germline V gene (reference sequence). CDR3 amino acids: CASSMEVRVGYTF. CDR3 DNA sequence: TGTGCCAGTAGTATGGAGGTCAGGGTTGGCTACACCTTC.

Ten or more counts support this clonotype. This chain joins TRBV29-1 and TRBJ1-6; D is possibly TRBD1 (6 bases). The V gene lost 4 bases and the J gene lost 7 bases, with 11 bases spanning the gap. The germline V gene encodes CDR1 SQVTM and CDR2 ANQGSEA. The CDR3 runs 13 residues. The CDR3 here is CSVVWQGNSPLHF. In DNA form, the CDR3 reads TGCAGCGTTGTTTGGCAGGGGAATTCACCCCTCCACTTT.

There are many counts of this clonotype. The J gene is TRBJ1-5, the V gene TRBV20-1; weak D call: TRBD1 (6 bases). The CDR3 runs 15 residues. CDR1 is DFQATT, CDR2 SNEGSKA, per germline (reference sequence). V lost 0 bases and J lost 7, with 16 bases in between. This CDR3 is CSARDPWGGEQPQHF. The CDR3 DNA is TGCAGTGCTAGAGATCCCTGGGGGGGCGAACAGCCCCAGCATTTT.

This clonotype was seen at least ten times. V is TRBV12-3 or TRBV12-4 and J is TRBJ1-2; a possible D gene is TRBD1 (6 bases). V gave up 11 bases and J gave up 4 bases, with 14 bases separating them. The CDR3 extends over 12 amino acids. DNA of the CDR3: TGTGCCGTCCGGACAGAGAGCTATGGCTACACCTTC. As protein: CAVRTESYGYTF.

This clonotype was detected only a few times. The V gene is TRBV10-2, the J gene TRBJ2-2; TRBD2 agrees at 7 bases. V shed 6 bases and J 5 bases; nucleotides not matched to a gene: 9. CDR1 WSHSY and CDR2 SAAADI come from the germline V gene. This CDR3 spans 15 amino acids. CDR3 loop: CASRYRAGNTGELFF. CDR3 bases: TGCGCCAGCAGATACCGAGCGGGAAATACCGGGGAGCTGTTTTTT.

This clonotype was detected a few times. The rearrangement links TRBV6-1 to TRBJ1-4; TRBD1 might be the D (5 bases). The CDR3 has 14 residues. The germline V and J ends were trimmed by 4 bases and 10 bases, with 16 bases remaining between them. Germline assignment: CDR1 MNHNS and CDR2 SASEGT. The CDR3 reads CASSVGTLRGKLFF. The CDR3 bases are TGTGCCAGCAGTGTTGGGACCCTCAGAGGAAAACTGTTTTTT.

The chain combines TRBV4-1 with TRBJ1-5, with D possibly matching TRBD1 (6 bases). V lost 5 bases, J lost 5 bases, and 10 bases lay in between. CDR1 and CDR2 from the germline V gene are MGHRA and YSYEKL. The CDR3 is 13 residues long. CDR3 region: CASSSGVYQPQHF. The CDR3 region has the DNA TGCGCCAGCAGCTCAGGGGTCTATCAGCCCCAGCATTTT.

This clonotype appeared many times. The V gene is TRBV9, the J gene TRBJ2-3; 13 bases line up with TRBD2. CDR1 is SGDLS, CDR2 YYNGEE, per germline. This CDR3 comprises 16 residues. V was pared by 3 bases and J by 4 bases, with 5 bases of the junction left unmatched. The CDR3 nucleotides are TGTGCCAGCAGCGCCACTAGCGGGGGGGCGGCAGATACGCAGTATTTT. It is translated as CASSATSGGAADTQYF. Using reference TRBV9 and TRBJ2-3 for the parts outside the CDR3, the full variable domain is DSGVTQTPKHLITATGQRVTLRCSPRSGDLSVYWYQQSLDQGLQFLIQYYNGEERAKGNILERFSAQQFPDLHSELNLSSLELGDSALYFCASSATSGGAADTQYFGPGTRLTVL.

This clonotype has a count of ten or more. The J gene is TRBJ2-7, the V gene TRBV28; D is perhaps TRBD2 (5 bases). CDR3 length: 14 amino acids. Looked up from germline, CDR1 is MDHEN and CDR2 is SYDVKM. V was clipped by 8 bases and J by 2 bases, with 16 bases between them. The CDR3 sequence is CASENPTGAYEQYF. The CDR3 nucleotides are TGTGCCAGCGAAAACCCCACCGGGGCCTACGAGCAGTACTTC.

This clonotype was seen more than once but under ten times. The chain has TRBV10-3 and TRBJ2-1; perhaps TRBD1 as D (6 bases). Between the trimmed V and J ends, which lost 6 bases and 10 bases, there was a span of 10 bases. The CDR3 has 11 amino acids. Per germline, CDR1 ENHRY and CDR2 SYGVKD. CDR3 DNA: TGTGCCATCAGCTCTGACAGGGAGCAGTTCTTC. Amino acid sequence: CAISSDREQFF.

This clonotype was seen many times. J is TRBJ1-3 and V is TRBV5-1; D remains unclear. Trimming removed 1 base at V and 0 bases at J, with 11 bases between. The CDR3 contains 16 residues. Germline V gives CDR1 SGHRS, CDR2 YFSETQ. The CDR3 DNA is TGCGCCAGCAGCTTGAGGACGGATTCCTCTGGAAACACCATATATTTT. Translating gives CASSLRTDSSGNTIYF.

This clonotype was found many times. The J gene is TRBJ2-1, the V gene TRBV7-9; no clear D gene. Germline CDR1 is SEHNR and CDR2 is FQNEAQ (reference sequence). CDR3 length equals 14 residues. V shed 7 bases and J shed 5 bases, with 15 bases lying between them. CDR3 amino acids: CASTFSMRNNEQFF. The CDR3 DNA sequence: TGTGCCAGCACCTTCTCGATGCGAAACAATGAGCAGTTCTTC.

The V call is TRBV7-9, the J call TRBJ2-1; 8 nucleotides align to TRBD2. The CDR3 has 12 residues. J was trimmed by 12 bases and V by 2 bases; bases with no gene match: 3. Germline lookup yields CDR1 SEHNR and CDR2 FQNEAQ (reference sequence). CDR3 sequence (DNA): TGTGCCAGCAGCTTAATGGCGGGAGGGCAGTTCTTC. This encodes CASSLMAGGQFF.

This clonotype was seen at least ten times. The V and J genes are TRBV20-1 and TRBJ2-1, with 7 bases fitting TRBD1. Germline loops: CDR1 DFQATT, CDR2 SNEGSKA (reference sequence). This CDR3 is 14 amino acids long. V shed 7 bases and J 4 bases; nucleotides not matched to a gene: 10. CDR3 residues: CSVKTGRDYNEQFF. In nucleotides, the CDR3 is TGCAGTGTCAAGACAGGGCGTGATTACAATGAGCAGTTCTTC.

This clonotype was detected many times. The V gene is TRBV5-1, the J gene TRBJ1-6, with unresolved D. Germline V CDR1 and CDR2: SGHRS, YFSETQ. V was shortened by 4 bases and J by 6 bases, with 14 bases between the two germline ends. The CDR3 is 15 amino acids. The CDR3 coding sequence is TGCGCCAGCAGCCTCCCAAGCGCGGGTAATTCACCCCTCCACTTT. It translates to CASSLPSAGNSPLHF.

This clonotype appeared many times. The rearrangement uses TRBV5-1 and TRBJ2-3, with 9 bases identical to TRBD1. Germline-derived CDR1 and CDR2 are SGHRS and YFSETQ. V was pared by 4 bases and J by 1 base, with 13 bases of the junction left unmatched. The CDR3 contains 18 residues. Here the CDR3 reads CASSPGIGTGLGTDTQYF. DNA of the CDR3: TGCGCCAGCAGCCCCGGCATCGGGACAGGGCTCGGCACAGATACGCAGTATTTT.